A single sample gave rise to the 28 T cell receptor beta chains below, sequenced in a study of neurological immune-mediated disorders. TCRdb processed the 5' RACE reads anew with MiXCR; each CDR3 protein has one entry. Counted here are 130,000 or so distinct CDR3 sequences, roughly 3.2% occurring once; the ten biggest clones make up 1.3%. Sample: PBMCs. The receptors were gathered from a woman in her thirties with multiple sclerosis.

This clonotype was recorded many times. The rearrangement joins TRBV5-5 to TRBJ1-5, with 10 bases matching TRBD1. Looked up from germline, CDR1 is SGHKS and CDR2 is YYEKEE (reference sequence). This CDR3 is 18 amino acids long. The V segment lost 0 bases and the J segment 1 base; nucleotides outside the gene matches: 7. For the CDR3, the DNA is TGTGCCAGCAGCTTGGGGGACAGGGGTCGTAGGAGCAATCAGCCCCAGCATTTT. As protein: CASSLGDRGRRSNQPQHF.

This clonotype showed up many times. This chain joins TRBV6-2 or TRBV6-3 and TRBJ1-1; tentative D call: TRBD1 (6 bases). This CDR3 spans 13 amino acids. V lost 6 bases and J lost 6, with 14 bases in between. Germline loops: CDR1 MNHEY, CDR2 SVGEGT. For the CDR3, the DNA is TGTGCCAGCAGATTACTGGACAGCCCTGAAGCTTTCTTT. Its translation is CASRLLDSPEAFF.

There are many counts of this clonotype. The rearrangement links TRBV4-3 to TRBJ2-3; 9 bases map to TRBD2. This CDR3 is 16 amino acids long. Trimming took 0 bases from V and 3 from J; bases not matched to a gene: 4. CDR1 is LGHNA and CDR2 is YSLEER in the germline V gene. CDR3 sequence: CASSQDASGNTDTQYF. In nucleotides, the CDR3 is TGCGCCAGCAGCCAAGATGCTAGCGGGAATACAGATACGCAGTATTTT.

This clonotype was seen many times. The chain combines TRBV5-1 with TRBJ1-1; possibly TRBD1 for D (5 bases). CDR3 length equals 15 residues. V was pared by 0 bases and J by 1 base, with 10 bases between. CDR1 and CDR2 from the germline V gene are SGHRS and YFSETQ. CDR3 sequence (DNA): TGCGCCAGCAGCTTGGTTGGGGCCCCGAACACTGAAGCTTTCTTT. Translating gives CASSLVGAPNTEAFF.

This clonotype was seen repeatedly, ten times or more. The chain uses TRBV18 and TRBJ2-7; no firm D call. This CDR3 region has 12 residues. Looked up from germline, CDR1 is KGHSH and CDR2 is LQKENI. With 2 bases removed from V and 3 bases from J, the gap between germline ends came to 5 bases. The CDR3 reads CASSPMGYEQYF. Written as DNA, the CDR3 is TGTGCCAGCTCACCAATGGGCTACGAGCAGTACTTC. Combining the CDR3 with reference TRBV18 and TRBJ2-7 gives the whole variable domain NAGVMQNPRHLVRRRGQEARLRCSPMKGHSHVYWYRQLPEEGLKFMVYLQKENIIDESGMPKERFSAEFPKEGPSILRIQQVVRGDSAAYFCASSPMGYEQYFGPGTRLTVT.

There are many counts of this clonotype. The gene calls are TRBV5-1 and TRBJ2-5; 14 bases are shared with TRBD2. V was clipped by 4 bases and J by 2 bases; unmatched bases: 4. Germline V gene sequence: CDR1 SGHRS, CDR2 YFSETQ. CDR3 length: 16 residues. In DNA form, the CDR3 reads TGCGCCAGCAGCGGGGGACTAGCGGGAGTTCAAGAGACCCAGTACTTC. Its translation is CASSGGLAGVQETQYF.

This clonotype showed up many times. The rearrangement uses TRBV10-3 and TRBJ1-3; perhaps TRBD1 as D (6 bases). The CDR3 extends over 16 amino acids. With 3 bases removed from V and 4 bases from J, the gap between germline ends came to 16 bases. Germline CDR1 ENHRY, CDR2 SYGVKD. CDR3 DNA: TGTGCCATCAGTGAAGGTGGGGGGCTTCGGGGAAACACCATATATTTT. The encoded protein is CAISEGGGLRGNTIYF.

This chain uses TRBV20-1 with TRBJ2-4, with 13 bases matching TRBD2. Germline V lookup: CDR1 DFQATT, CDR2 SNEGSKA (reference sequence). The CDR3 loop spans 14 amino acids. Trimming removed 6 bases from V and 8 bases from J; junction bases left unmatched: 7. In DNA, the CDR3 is TGCAGTGCCGCCCCACTAGCGGGAGGGGACATTCAGTACTTC. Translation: CSAAPLAGGDIQYF.

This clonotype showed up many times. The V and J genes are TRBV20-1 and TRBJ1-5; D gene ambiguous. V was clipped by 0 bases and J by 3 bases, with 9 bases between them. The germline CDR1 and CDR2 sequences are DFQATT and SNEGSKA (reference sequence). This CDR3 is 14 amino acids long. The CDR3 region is CSARDFGSNQPQHF. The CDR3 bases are TGCAGTGCTAGAGATTTCGGGTCCAATCAGCCCCAGCATTTT.

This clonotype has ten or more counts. This CDR3 reads CAISDERPSGANVLTF. The CDR3, as DNA: TGTGCCATCAGTGATGAGAGACCATCTGGGGCCAACGTCCTGACTTTC. The chain has TRBV10-3 and TRBJ2-6; D is ambiguous. Germline CDR1 reads ENHRY; CDR2 reads SYGVKD. The V and J ends lost 3 bases and 1 base respectively, with 10 bases between them. This CDR3 has 16 residues.

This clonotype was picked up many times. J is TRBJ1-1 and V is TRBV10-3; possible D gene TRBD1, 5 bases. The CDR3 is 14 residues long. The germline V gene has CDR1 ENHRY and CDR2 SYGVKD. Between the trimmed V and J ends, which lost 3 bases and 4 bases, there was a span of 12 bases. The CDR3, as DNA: TGTGCCATCAGTGATTCGGGGCGTACCACTGAAGCTTTCTTT. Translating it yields CAISDSGRTTEAFF.

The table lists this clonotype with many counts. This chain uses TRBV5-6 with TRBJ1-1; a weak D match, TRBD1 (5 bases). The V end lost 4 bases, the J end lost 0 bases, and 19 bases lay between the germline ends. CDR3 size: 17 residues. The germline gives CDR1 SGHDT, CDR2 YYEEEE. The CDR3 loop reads CASSQLVDTRLNTEAFF. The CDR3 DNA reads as TGTGCCAGCAGCCAGCTTGTGGACACAAGGTTGAACACTGAAGCTTTCTTT.

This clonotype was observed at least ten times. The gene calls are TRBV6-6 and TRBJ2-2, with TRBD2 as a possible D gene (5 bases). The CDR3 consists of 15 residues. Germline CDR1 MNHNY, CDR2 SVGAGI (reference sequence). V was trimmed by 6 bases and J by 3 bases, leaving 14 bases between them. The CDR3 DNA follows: TGTGCCAGCAGCCGTACTAGTGTGGACACCGGGGAGCTGTTTTTT. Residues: CASSRTSVDTGELFF.

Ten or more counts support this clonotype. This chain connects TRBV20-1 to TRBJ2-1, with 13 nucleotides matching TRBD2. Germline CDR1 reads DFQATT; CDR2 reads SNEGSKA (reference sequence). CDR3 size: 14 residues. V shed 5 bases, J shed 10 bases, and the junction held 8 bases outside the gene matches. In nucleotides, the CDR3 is TGCAGTGCTGGAAGGACTAGCGGGAGTCGAGAGCAGTTCTTC. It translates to CSAGRTSGSREQFF.

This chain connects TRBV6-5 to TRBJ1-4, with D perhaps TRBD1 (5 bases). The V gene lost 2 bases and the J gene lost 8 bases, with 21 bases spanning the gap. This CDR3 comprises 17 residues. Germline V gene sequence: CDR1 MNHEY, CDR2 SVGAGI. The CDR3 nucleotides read TGTGCCAGCAGTTACGCTCAATCGGGGGGGGGAAGGGAAAAACTGTTTTTT. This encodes CASSYAQSGGGREKLFF.

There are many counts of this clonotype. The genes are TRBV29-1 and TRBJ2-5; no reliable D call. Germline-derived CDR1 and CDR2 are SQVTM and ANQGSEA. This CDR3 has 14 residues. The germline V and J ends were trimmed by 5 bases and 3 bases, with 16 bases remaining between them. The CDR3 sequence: CSVLPPGVKETQYF. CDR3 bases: TGCAGCGTTCTACCCCCCGGAGTCAAAGAGACCCAGTACTTC.

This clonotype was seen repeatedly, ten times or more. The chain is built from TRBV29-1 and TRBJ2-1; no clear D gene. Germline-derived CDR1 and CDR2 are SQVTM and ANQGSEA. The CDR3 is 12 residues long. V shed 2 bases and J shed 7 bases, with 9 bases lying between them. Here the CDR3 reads CSVEFRVNEQFF. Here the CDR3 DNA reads TGCAGCGTTGAATTCAGAGTGAATGAGCAGTTCTTC.

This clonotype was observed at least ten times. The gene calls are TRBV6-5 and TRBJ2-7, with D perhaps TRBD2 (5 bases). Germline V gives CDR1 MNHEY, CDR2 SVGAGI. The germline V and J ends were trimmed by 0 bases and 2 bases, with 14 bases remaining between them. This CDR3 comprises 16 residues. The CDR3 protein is CASSYSSLAGTYEQYF. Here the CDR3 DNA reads TGTGCCAGCAGTTACTCGAGCCTAGCCGGGACCTACGAGCAGTACTTC.

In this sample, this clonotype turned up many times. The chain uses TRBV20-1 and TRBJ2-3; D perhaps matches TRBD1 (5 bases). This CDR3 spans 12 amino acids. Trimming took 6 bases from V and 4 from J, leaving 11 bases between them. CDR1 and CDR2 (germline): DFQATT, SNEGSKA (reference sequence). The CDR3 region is CSAYDSPDTQYF. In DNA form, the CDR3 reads TGCAGTGCATATGACAGTCCAGATACGCAGTATTTT.

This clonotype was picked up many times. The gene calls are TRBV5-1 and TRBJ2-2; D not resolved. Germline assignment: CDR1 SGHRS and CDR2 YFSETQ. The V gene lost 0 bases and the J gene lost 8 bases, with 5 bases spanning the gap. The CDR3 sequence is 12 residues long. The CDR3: CASSLAEGELFF. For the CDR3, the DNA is TGCGCCAGCAGCTTGGCCGAGGGGGAGCTGTTTTTT.

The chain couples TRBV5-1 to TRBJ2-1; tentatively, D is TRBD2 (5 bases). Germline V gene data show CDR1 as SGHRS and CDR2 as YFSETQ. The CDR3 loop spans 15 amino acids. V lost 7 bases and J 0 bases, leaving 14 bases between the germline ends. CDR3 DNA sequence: TGCGCCAGCCGCTGGGTGGGAGACTCCTACAATGAGCAGTTCTTC. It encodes CASRWVGDSYNEQFF.

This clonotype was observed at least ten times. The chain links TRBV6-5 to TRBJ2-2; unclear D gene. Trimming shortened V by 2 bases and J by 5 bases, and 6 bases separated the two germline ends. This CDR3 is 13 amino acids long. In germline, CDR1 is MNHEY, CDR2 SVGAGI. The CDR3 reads CASSYRQTGELFF. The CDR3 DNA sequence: TGTGCCAGCAGTTACCGTCAGACCGGGGAGCTGTTTTTT.

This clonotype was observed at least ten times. The DNA for the CDR3 is TGTGCCAGCCTCTTCGGGGGTGGGTACAATGAGCAGTTCTTC. The encoded protein is CASLFGGGYNEQFF. The chain joins TRBV6-1 to TRBJ2-1, with D possibly being TRBD2 (6 bases). The germline CDR1 and CDR2 sequences are MNHNS and SASEGT. V was clipped by 8 bases and J by 4 bases, with 15 bases between them. This CDR3 is 14 amino acids long.

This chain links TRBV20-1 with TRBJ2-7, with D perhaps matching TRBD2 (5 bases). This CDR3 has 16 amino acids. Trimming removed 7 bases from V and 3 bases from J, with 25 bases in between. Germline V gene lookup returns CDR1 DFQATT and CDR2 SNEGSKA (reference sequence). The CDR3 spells CSVLRQVRMGDYEQYF. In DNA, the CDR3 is TGCAGTGTCCTAAGACAAGTTCGTATGGGAGACTACGAGCAGTACTTC.

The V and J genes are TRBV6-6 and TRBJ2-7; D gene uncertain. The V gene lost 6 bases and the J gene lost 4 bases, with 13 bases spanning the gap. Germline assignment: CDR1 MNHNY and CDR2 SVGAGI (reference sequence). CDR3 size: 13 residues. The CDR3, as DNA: TGTGCCAGCAGCGTCCACGTCATTTACGAGCAGTACTTC. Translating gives CASSVHVIYEQYF.

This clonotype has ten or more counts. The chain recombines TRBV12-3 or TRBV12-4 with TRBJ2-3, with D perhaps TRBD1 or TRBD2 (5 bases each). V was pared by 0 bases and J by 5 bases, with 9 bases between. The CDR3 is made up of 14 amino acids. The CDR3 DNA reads TGTGCCAGCAGTTTAGCGGGACCGGGAGATACGCAGTATTTT. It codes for CASSLAGPGDTQYF.

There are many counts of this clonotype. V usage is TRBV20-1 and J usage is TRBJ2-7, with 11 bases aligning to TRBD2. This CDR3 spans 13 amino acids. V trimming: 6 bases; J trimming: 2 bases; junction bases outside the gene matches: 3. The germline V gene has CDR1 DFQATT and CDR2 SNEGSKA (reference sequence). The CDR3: CSALTSGAYEQYF. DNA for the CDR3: TGCAGTGCGTTGACTAGCGGGGCCTACGAGCAGTACTTC.

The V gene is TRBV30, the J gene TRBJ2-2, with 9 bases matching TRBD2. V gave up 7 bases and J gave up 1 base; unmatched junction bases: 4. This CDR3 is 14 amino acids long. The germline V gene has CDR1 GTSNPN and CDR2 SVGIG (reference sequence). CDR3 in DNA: TGTGCCTCCCTAGCGGGACGGAACACCGGGGAGCTGTTTTTT. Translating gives CASLAGRNTGELFF. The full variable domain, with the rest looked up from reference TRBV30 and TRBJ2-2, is SQTIHQWPATLVQPVGSPLSLECTVEGTSNPNLYWYRQAAGRGLQLLFYSVGIGQISSEVPQNLSASRPQDRQFILSSKKLLLSDSGFYLCASLAGRNTGELFFGEGSRLTVL.